In this sample, the clone carrying this T cell receptor beta chain turned up a few times. Its specificity is not known. This sample was taken from a study of T-cell reconstitution after alpha-beta-depleted transplantation in children. The CDR3 is 13 residues long. Trimming shortened V by 6 bases and J by 0 bases, and 9 bases separated the two germline ends. The germline V gene encodes CDR1 SQVTM and CDR2 ANQGSEA. Findings of the study overall: At one year after transplant, newly produced T cells mostly accounted for T-cell counts and diversity.

The authors prepared the TCRbeta library with unique molecular identifiers. TCRdb independently ran MiXCR on the PCR reads; one entry per CDR3 protein. The data show just under 350,000 distinct CDR3 sequences, 15% to 20% seen once. The sequencing here drew on PBMCs, mostly from graft donor cells, taken 360 days after TCRalphabeta/CD19-depleted stem cell transplant. The clonotype comes from a male patient aged 2 to 9 who had a stem cell transplant for acute lymphoblastic leukemia, so the T cells may come from the graft donor. The chain recombines TRBV29-1 with TRBJ1-5; no clear D. The CDR3 protein is CSVAADSNQPQHF. CDR3 nucleotide sequence: TGCAGCGTAGCGGCAGATAGCAATCAGCCCCAGCATTTT.